This record concerns one T cell receptor beta chain sequence. This sample was included in a study of blood T cell repertoires in COVID-19. Study overall: The analysed material was cDNA or gDNA that came from T cells, B-cell-depleted T cells, or PBMCs.

The assay was immunoSEQ multiplex PCR, and TCRdb's table has in-frame clones only and misses some. The profile shows some 180,000 clones, 80% to 95% of them singletons. The germline CDR1 and CDR2 sequences are GTSNPN and SVGIG (reference sequence). The CDR3 length is 11 residues. V shed 0 bases and J shed 11 bases, with 9 bases lying between them. The chain couples TRBV30 to TRBJ2-3; a weak D match, TRBD1 (6 bases). The sample comprised peripheral blood. The sequence derives from a man between 45 and 60 years old with acute or convalescent COVID-19. The CDR3 protein is CAWSVGGGQYF. For the CDR3, the DNA is TGTGCCTGGAGTGTAGGGGGTGGGCAGTATTTT.